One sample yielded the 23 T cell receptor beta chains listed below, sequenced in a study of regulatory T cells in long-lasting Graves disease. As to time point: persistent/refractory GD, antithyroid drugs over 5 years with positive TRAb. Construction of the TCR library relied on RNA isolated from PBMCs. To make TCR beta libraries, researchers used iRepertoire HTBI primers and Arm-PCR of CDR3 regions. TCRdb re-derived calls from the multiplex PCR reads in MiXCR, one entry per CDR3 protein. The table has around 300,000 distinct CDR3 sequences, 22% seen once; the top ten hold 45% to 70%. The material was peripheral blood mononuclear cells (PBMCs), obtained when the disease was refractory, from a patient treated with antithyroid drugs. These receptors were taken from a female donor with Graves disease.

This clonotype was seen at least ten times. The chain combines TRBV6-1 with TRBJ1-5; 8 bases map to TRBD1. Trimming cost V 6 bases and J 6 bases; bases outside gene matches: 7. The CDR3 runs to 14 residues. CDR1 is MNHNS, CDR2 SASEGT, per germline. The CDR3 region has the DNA TGTGCCAGCAGCGCCGGGACAGGCGGTCAGCCCCAGCATTTT. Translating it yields CASSAGTGGQPQHF.

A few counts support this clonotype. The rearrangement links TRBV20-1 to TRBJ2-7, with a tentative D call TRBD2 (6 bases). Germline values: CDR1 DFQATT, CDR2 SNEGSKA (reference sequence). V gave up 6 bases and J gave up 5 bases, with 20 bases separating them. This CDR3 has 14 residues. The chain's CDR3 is CSAPRDPAGHEQYF. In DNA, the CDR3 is TGCAGTGCCCCCCGGGACCCAGCGGGCCACGAGCAGTACTTC.

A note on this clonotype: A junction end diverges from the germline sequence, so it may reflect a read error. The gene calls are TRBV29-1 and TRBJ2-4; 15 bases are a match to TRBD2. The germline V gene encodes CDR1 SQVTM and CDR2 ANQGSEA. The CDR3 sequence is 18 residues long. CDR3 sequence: CSVHGLAGGPGSKNIQCF. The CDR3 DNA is TGCAGCGTACACGGACTAGCGGGAGGGCCGGGGTCCAAAAACATTCAGTGCTTC.

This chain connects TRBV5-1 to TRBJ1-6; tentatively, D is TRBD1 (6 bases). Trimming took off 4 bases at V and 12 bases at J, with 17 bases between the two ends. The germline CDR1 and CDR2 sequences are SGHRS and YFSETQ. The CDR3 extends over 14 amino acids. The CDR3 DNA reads TGCGCCAGCAGCCCCGGGCAGGGGATAAGACCCCTCCACTTT. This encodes CASSPGQGIRPLHF.

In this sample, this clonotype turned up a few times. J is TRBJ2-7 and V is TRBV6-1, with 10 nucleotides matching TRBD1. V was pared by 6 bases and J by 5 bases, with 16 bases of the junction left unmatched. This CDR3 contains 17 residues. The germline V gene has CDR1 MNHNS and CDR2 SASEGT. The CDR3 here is CASRLKVLRDRGNEQYF. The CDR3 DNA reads TGTGCCAGCAGATTGAAGGTCCTCCGGGACAGGGGTAACGAGCAGTACTTC.

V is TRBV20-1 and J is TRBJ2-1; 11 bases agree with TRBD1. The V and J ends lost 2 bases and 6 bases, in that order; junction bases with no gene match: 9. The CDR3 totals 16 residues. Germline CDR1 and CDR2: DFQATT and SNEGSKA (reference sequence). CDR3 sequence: CSARQPGQGVLNEQFF. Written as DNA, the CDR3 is TGCAGTGCTAGACAACCGGGACAGGGGGTCCTCAATGAGCAGTTCTTC.

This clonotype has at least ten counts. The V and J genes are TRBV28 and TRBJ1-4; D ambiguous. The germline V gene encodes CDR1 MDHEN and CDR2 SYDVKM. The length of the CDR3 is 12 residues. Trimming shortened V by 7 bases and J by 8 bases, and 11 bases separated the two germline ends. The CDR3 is CASTSFQEKLFF. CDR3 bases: TGTGCCAGCACCTCGTTTCAGGAAAAACTGTTTTTT. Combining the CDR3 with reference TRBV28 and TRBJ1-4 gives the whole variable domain DVKVTQSSRYLVKRTGEKVFLECVQDMDHENMFWYRQDPGLGLRLIYFSYDVKMKEKGDIPEGYSVSREKKERFSLILESASTNQTSMYLCASTSFQEKLFFGSGTQLSVL.

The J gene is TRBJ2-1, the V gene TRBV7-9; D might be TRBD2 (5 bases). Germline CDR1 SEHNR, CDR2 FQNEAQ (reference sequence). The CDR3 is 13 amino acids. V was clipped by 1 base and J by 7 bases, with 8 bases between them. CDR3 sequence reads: CASSLVRGNEQFF. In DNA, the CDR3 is TGTGCCAGCAGCTTAGTACGCGGGAATGAGCAGTTCTTC. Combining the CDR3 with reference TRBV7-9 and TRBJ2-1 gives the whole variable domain DTGVSQNPRHKITKRGQNVTFRCDPISEHNRLYWYRQTLGQGPEFLTYFQNEAQLEKSRLLSDRFSAERPKGSFSTLEIQRTEQGDSAMYLCASSLVRGNEQFFGPGTRLTVL.

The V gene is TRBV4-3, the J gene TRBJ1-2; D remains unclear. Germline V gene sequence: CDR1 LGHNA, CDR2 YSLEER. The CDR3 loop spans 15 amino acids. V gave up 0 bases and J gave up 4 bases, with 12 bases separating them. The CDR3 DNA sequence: TGCGCCAGCAGCCAAGATGTTAGGGCCGTCTATGGCTACACCTTC. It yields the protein CASSQDVRAVYGYTF.

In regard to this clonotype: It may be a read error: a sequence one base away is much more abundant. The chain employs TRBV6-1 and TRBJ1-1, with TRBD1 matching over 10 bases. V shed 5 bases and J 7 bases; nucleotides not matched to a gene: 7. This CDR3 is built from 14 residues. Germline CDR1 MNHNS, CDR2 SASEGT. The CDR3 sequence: CASSHRDRGVEAFF. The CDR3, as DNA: TGTGCCAGCAGTCACAGGGACAGGGGAGTTGAAGCTTTCTTT.

The CDR3 spells CAISTPGLAAFEQYF. The CDR3 DNA reads TGTGCCATCAGTACTCCGGGACTAGCGGCCTTCGAGCAGTACTTC. This chain connects TRBV10-3 to TRBJ2-7; 11 bases are a match to TRBD2. With V trimmed by 5 bases and J by 6 bases, 9 bases remained unmatched. The length of the CDR3 is 15 residues. Per germline, CDR1 ENHRY and CDR2 SYGVKD.

In DNA, the CDR3 is TGTGCCAGTAGTACCCCGGGCAGGGGCGATGAGACCCAGTACTTC. This codes for CASSTPGRGDETQYF. The chain joins TRBV19 to TRBJ2-5; D may be TRBD1 (6 bases). The CDR3 length is 15 residues. The V and J ends lost 4 bases and 5 bases respectively, with 17 bases between them. Germline-derived CDR1 and CDR2 are LNHDA and SQIVND (reference sequence). The complete variable domain, with remaining parts taken from reference TRBV19 and TRBJ2-5, reads DGGITQSPKYLFRKEGQNVTLSCEQNLNHDAMYWYRQDPGQGLRLIYYSQIVNDFQKGDIAEGYSVSREKKESFPLTVTSAQKNPTAFYLCASSTPGRGDETQYFGPGTRLLVL.

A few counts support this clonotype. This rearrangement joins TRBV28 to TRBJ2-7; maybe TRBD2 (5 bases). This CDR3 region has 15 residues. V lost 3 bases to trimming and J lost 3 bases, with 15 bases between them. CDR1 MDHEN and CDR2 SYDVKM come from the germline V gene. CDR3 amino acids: CASSFRGSLIYEQYF. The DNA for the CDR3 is TGTGCCAGCAGTTTTAGAGGGTCTCTCATCTACGAGCAGTACTTC.

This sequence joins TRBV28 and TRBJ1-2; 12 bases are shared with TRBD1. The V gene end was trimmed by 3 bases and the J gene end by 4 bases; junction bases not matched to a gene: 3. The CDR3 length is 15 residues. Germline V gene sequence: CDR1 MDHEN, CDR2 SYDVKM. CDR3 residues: CASSFWGQGAYGYTF. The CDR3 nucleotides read TGTGCCAGCAGTTTTTGGGGACAGGGGGCCTATGGCTACACCTTC.

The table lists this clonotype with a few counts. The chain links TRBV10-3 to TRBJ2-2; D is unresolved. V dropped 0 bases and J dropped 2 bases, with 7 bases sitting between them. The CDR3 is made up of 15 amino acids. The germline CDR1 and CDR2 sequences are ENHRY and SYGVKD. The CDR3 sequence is CAISESPLNTGELFF. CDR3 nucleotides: TGTGCCATCAGTGAGTCCCCTCTTAACACCGGGGAGCTGTTTTTT.

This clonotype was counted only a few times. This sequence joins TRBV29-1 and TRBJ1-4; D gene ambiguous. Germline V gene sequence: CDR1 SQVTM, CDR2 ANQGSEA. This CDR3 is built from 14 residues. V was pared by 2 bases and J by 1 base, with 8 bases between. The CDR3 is CSVEYPGTNEKLFF. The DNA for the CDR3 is TGCAGCGTTGAATACCCAGGAACTAATGAAAAACTGTTTTTT.

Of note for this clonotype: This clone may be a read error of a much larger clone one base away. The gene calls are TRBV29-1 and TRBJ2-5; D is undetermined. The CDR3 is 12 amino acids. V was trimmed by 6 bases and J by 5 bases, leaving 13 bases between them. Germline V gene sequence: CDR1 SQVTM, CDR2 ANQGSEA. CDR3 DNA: TGCAGCGTCAATCAGGTGCACGAGACCCAGTACTTC. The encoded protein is CSVNQVHETQYF.

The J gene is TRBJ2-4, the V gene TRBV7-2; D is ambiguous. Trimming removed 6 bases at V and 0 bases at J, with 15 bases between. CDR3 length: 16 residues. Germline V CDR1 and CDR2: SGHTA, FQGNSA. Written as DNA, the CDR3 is TGTGCCAGCAGTCCTAACAGAGCCCTAGCCAAAAACATTCAGTACTTC. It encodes CASSPNRALAKNIQYF. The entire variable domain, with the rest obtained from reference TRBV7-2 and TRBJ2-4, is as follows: GAGVSQSPSNKVTEKGKDVELRCDPISGHTALYWYRQSLGQGLEFLIYFQGNSAPDKSGLPSDRFSAERTGGSVSTLTIQRTQQEDSAVYLCASSPNRALAKNIQYFGAGTRLSVL.

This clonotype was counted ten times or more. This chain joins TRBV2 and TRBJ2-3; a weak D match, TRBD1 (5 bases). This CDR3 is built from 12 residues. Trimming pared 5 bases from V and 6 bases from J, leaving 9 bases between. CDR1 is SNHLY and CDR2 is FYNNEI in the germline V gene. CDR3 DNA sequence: TGTGCCAGCAGTCTACAGGCCGATACGCAGTATTTT. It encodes CASSLQADTQYF.

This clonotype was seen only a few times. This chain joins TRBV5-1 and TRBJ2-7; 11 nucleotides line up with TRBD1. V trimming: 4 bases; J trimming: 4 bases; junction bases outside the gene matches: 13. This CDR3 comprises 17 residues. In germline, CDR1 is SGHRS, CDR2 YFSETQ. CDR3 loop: CASSKTGTGGLRYEQYF. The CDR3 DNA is TGCGCCAGCAGCAAGACCGGGACAGGGGGACTTAGGTACGAGCAGTACTTC.

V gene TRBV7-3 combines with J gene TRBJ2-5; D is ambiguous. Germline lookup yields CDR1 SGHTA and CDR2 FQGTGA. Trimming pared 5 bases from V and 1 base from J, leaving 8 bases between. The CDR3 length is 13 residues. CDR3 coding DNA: TGTGCCAGCAGCGCCGCGGTCCAAGAGACCCAGTACTTC. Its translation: CASSAAVQETQYF.

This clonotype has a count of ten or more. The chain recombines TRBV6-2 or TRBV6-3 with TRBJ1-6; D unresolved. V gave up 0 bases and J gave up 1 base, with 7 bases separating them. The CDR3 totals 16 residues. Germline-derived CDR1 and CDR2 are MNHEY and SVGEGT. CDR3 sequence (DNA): TGTGCCAGCAGTTACTCCAGGTCGTCCTATAATTCACCCCTCCACTTT. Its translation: CASSYSRSSYNSPLHF.

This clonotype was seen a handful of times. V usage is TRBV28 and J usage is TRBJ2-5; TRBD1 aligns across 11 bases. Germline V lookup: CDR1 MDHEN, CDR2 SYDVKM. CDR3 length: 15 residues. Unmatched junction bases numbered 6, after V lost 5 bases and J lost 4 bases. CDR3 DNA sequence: TGTGCCAGCAGTAACGTAGGGACAGGGGGAGAGACCCAGTACTTC. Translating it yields CASSNVGTGGETQYF. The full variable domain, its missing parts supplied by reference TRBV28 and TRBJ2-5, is DVKVTQSSRYLVKRTGEKVFLECVQDMDHENMFWYRQDPGLGLRLIYFSYDVKMKEKGDIPEGYSVSREKKERFSLILESASTNQTSMYLCASSNVGTGGETQYFGPGTRLLVL.